One sample yielded the 25 T cell receptor beta chains listed below, sequenced in a study of cytomegalovirus exposure and HLA in healthy donors. Researchers ran the PCR with 60 Vbeta and 13 Jbeta primers. TCRdb keeps only in-frame clones here, not all; method: immunoSEQ multiplex PCR. Counted here are some 150,000 clones, about 62% occurring once; the ten biggest clones make up over 2.5%. Sequenced sample: PBMCs. Receptor source: a man in his forties or fifties in good health and CMV-seronegative.

V and J are TRBV18 and TRBJ2-1, with TRBD1 as a possible D gene (5 bases). The ends were cut back, 0 bases at V and 0 bases at J, with 24 bases in the middle. The CDR3 extends over 21 amino acids. Looked up from germline, CDR1 is KGHSH and CDR2 is LQKENI. This CDR3 reads CASSPPRIELRGYRSYNEQFF. In nucleotides, the CDR3 is TGTGCCAGCTCACCACCGAGGATTGAACTTAGGGGTTACCGCTCCTACAATGAGCAGTTCTTC.

This clone showed up just a few times. The chain joins TRBV15 to TRBJ1-1; D might be TRBD1 (5 bases). CDR3 length: 15 residues. Trimming removed 0 bases from V and 11 bases from J, with 19 bases in between. Germline V lookup: CDR1 LNHNV, CDR2 YYDKDF (reference sequence). In DNA, the CDR3 is TGTGCCACCAGCAGAGATTTACAGGTCGTAAGGAAGGCTTTCTTT. It is translated as CATSRDLQVVRKAFF.

This chain connects TRBV7-2 to TRBJ2-5; 13 bases line up with TRBD2. TRBJ2-7 matches the DNA end more closely, so the J call is doubtful. CDR1 is SGHTA and CDR2 is FQGNSA in the germline V gene. CDR3 size: 15 residues. This chain's CDR3 is CASSLPTSGRHEQYF. The CDR3 DNA reads as TGTGCCAGCAGCTTACCGACTAGCGGGAGGCACGAGCAGTACTTC.

This clone was counted between two and nine times. The J gene is TRBJ2-3, the V gene TRBV11-2; 8 nucleotides match TRBD2. CDR3 length: 17 amino acids. V lost 5 bases, J lost 6 bases, and 16 bases stayed unmatched. Germline values: CDR1 SGHAT, CDR2 FQNNGV. The CDR3 DNA sequence: TGTGCCAGCAGCCGGGCTAGCGGGTCCCCCATGATGGATACGCAGTATTTT. Encoded protein: CASSRASGSPMMDTQYF.

The rearrangement uses TRBV30 and TRBJ2-5; possibly TRBD1 for D (6 bases). CDR3 length equals 13 residues. Germline V gene sequence: CDR1 GTSNPN, CDR2 SVGIG (reference sequence). V was cut by 2 bases and J by 0 bases, with 7 bases left in between. The CDR3 spells CAWSRTDQETQYF. The DNA for the CDR3 is TGTGCCTGGAGTAGGACAGACCAAGAGACCCAGTACTTC. The full variable domain, completed using reference TRBV30 and TRBJ2-5, is SQTIHQWPATLVQPVGSPLSLECTVEGTSNPNLYWYRQAAGRGLQLLFYSVGIGQISSEVPQNLSASRPQDRQFILSSKKLLLSDSGFYLCAWSRTDQETQYFGPGTRLLVL.

J is TRBJ1-2 and V is TRBV2; D might be TRBD1 (6 bases). Germline V gene lookup returns CDR1 SNHLY and CDR2 FYNNEI. V lost 6 bases and J 4 bases, leaving 15 bases between the germline ends. CDR3 size: 14 residues. The CDR3 DNA sequence: TGTGCCAGCAGACTTGAGGGGGGGCTCTATGGCTACACCTTC. This gives the protein CASRLEGGLYGYTF.

The chain links TRBV2 to TRBJ2-5; TRBD2 matches 8 bases. The CDR3 contains 16 residues. V trimming: 3 bases; J trimming: 4 bases; junction bases outside the gene matches: 10. The V gene's germline CDR1 is SNHLY and CDR2 FYNNEI. CDR3 amino acids: CASSETLAEPTETQYF. CDR3 nucleotide sequence: TGTGCCAGCAGTGAGACACTAGCGGAGCCGACAGAGACCCAGTACTTC.

The CDR3 DNA sequence: TGTGCCAGCAGTGAAAGGAGGGAATACTACGAGCAGTACTTC. This sequence encodes CASSERREYYEQYF. The V gene is TRBV6-1, the J gene TRBJ2-5, with D possibly being TRBD2 (6 bases). Matching the DNA end better, TRBJ2-7 makes the J call doubtful. The germline CDR1 and CDR2 sequences are MNHNS and SASEGT. The CDR3 length is 14 residues.

This clone was found once. The rearrangement joins TRBV30 to TRBJ2-6; 11 positions match TRBD1. With 3 bases clipped from V and 4 bases from J, the junction kept 2 bases outside the gene matches. Germline CDR1 is GTSNPN and CDR2 is SVGIG (reference sequence). The CDR3 is 15 residues long. CDR3 sequence: CAWRDRGRGANVLTF. In nucleotides, the CDR3 is TGTGCCTGGAGGGACAGGGGGCGGGGGGCCAACGTCCTGACTTTC.

This clone appeared a few times. V is TRBV19 and J is TRBJ1-4; no firm D call. Germline V gives CDR1 LNHDA, CDR2 SQIVND (reference sequence). Trimming took 1 base from V and 4 from J, leaving 13 bases between them. The length of the CDR3 is 16 residues. In DNA, the CDR3 is TGTGCCAGTAGTATAGCGGAGAGAGGGTTTAATGAAAAACTGTTTTTT. Protein sequence: CASSIAERGFNEKLFF.

The chain uses TRBV7-8 and TRBJ2-7; TRBD1 matches at 7 bases. Germline lookup yields CDR1 SGHVS and CDR2 FQNEAQ. Trimming took 6 bases from V and 2 from J; bases not matched to a gene: 16. The CDR3 covers 17 residues. CDR3 amino acids: CASRISQGFGLAYEQYF. DNA for the CDR3: TGTGCCAGCAGGATCTCACAGGGGTTTGGCTTAGCCTACGAGCAGTACTTC.

This clone appeared a few times. V and J are TRBV4-2 and TRBJ1-1; D is ambiguous. The CDR3 is made up of 13 amino acids. Germline V gene lookup returns CDR1 LGHNA and CDR2 YNFKEQ. Trimming left V 0 bases short and J 6 bases short, with 8 bases between. The CDR3 DNA reads TGTGCCAGCAGCCAAGAAAGCTCGTCTGAAGCTTTCTTT. Amino acid sequence: CASSQESSSEAFF.

The chain recombines TRBV5-4 with TRBJ2-7; the D gene is possibly TRBD2 (5 bases). V shed 2 bases and J shed 0 bases, with 9 bases lying between them. Looked up from germline, CDR1 is SGHNT and CDR2 is YYREEE (reference sequence). This CDR3 spans 14 amino acids. The chain's CDR3 is CASSFDGNSYEQYF. CDR3 DNA sequence: TGTGCCAGCAGCTTCGACGGGAACTCCTACGAGCAGTACTTC.

The rearrangement uses TRBV9 and TRBJ2-3; 9 bases fit TRBD1. With V trimmed by 0 bases and J by 9 bases, 5 bases remained unmatched. Germline V gives CDR1 SGDLS, CDR2 YYNGEE. This CDR3 is 14 amino acids long. The CDR3 DNA reads as TGTGCCAGCAGCGTAGGGTCGGGGACAGGGACGCAGTATTTT. As protein: CASSVGSGTGTQYF.

This sequence joins TRBV30 and TRBJ2-5, with D maybe TRBD1 (6 bases). V was cut by 0 bases and J by 5 bases, with 10 bases left in between. The germline V gene has CDR1 GTSNPN and CDR2 SVGIG (reference sequence). The CDR3 contains 13 residues. In DNA form, the CDR3 reads TGTGCCTGGAGTGTAACAGGGACGGAGACCCAGTACTTC. This translates into CAWSVTGTETQYF.

Here the CDR3 reads CSVVERTTIDTQYF. For the CDR3, the DNA is TGCAGCGTTGTTGAGCGAACAACCATAGATACGCAGTATTTT. V and J are TRBV29-1 and TRBJ2-3; D is unresolved. The germline gives CDR1 SQVTM, CDR2 ANQGSEA. Trimming took off 4 bases at V and 5 bases at J, with 16 bases between the two ends. CDR3 length: 14 residues.

The chain links TRBV20-1 to TRBJ1-1; a weak D match, TRBD1 (5 bases). CDR3 length equals 11 residues. V was clipped by 4 bases and J by 6 bases, with 9 bases between them. Germline V gives CDR1 DFQATT, CDR2 SNEGSKA (reference sequence). The CDR3 nucleotides read TGCAGTGCTACAGGGTCTTCTGAAGCTTTCTTT. It yields the protein CSATGSSEAFF.

Only a few counts were recorded for this clone. CDR3 in DNA: TGTGCCAGCAGCTTGCAGGACAGGGACCCCAATGAGCAGTTCTTC. Its protein product is CASSLQDRDPNEQFF. The chain joins TRBV5-4 to TRBJ2-1, with TRBD1 identical over 8 bases. The V gene's germline CDR1 is SGHNT and CDR2 YYREEE (reference sequence). CDR3 size: 15 residues. The J segment lost 6 bases and the V segment lost 1 base, leaving 6 bases of the junction unmatched.

The table lists this clone with a few counts. J is TRBJ1-5 and V is TRBV5-1, with a tentative D call TRBD1 (5 bases). Germline values: CDR1 SGHRS, CDR2 YFSETQ. The CDR3 loop spans 14 amino acids. V was pared by 4 bases and J by 2 bases, with 10 bases between. The CDR3 region has the DNA TGCGCCAGCAGCGTCGGAGGGGGCAATCAGCCCCAGCATTTT. It yields the protein CASSVGGGNQPQHF.

This clone was observed a handful of times. The chain recombines TRBV5-1 with TRBJ2-3; TRBD2 matches 11 bases. Per the germline V gene, CDR1 is SGHRS and CDR2 is YFSETQ. The CDR3 covers 18 residues. J gave up 0 bases and V 4 bases, and 10 bases lay outside the gene matches. CDR3 bases: TGCGCCAGCAGCATAGGACTAGCGGGTAAACCTAGCACAGATACGCAGTATTTT. Translated, it gives CASSIGLAGKPSTDTQYF.

V gene TRBV18 combines with J gene TRBJ2-7; D unresolved. The CDR3 runs to 12 residues. V was trimmed by 5 bases and J by 6 bases, leaving 11 bases between them. Per the germline V gene, CDR1 is KGHSH and CDR2 is LQKENI. CDR3 sequence: CASSTGVSEQYF. For the CDR3, the DNA is TGTGCCAGCTCAACGGGTGTTTCCGAGCAGTACTTC.

To note about this clone: Germline is not matched at one junction end, which may reflect a read error. This chain joins TRBV27 and TRBJ1-3, with a tentative D call TRBD1 (6 bases). The germline gives CDR1 MNHEY, CDR2 SMNVEV (reference sequence). The CDR3 is 14 residues long. The CDR3 spells CASSRSLYGDTVYF. The CDR3 nucleotides are TGTGCCAGCAGTCGTAGCTTATATGGGGACACCGTATATTTT.

This clone has just a few counts. The chain joins TRBV2 to TRBJ1-4; a possible D gene is TRBD1 (6 bases). Germline V lookup: CDR1 SNHLY, CDR2 FYNNEI. V lost 1 base and J 0 bases, leaving 18 bases between the germline ends. The CDR3 covers 19 residues. The CDR3 DNA is TGTGCCAGCAGTGAAGTGGGACAAGTAATAATTGCAACTAATGAAAAACTGTTTTTT. It translates to CASSEVGQVIIATNEKLFF.

CDR3 in DNA: TGTGCCAGCAGCGGACTGGGGGGAACTAATTCACCCCTCCACTTT. Encoded protein: CASSGLGGTNSPLHF. This chain joins TRBV5-6 and TRBJ1-6, with D possibly matching TRBD1 (5 bases). V lost 4 bases and J 6 bases, leaving 14 bases between the germline ends. Germline-derived CDR1 and CDR2 are SGHDT and YYEEEE. The CDR3 consists of 15 residues.

J is TRBJ2-5 and V is TRBV2; 7 positions agree with TRBD1. The CDR3 totals 16 residues. CDR1 and CDR2 (germline): SNHLY, FYNNEI. The V segment lost 6 bases and the J segment 1 base; nucleotides outside the gene matches: 11. The CDR3 spells CASRGSDRVLQETQYF. The CDR3 coding sequence is TGTGCCAGCAGGGGTTCCGACAGGGTCCTCCAAGAGACCCAGTACTTC.